Here is one T cell receptor beta chain with its context. The data are from a study of shared clonotypes between healthy human individuals. Study-wide context: Donor composition was a couple of women and three men, aged 18 to 49.

CDR3 length: 15 amino acids. CDR1 and CDR2 from the germline V gene are SGHTA and FQGNSA. With 5 bases removed from V and 0 bases from J, the gap between germline ends came to 11 bases. At deep level, the assay was performed. It was across several immunoSEQ plates that each subset's genomic DNA was evenly split. Unsorted PBMC DNA was run through sequencing on ten immunoSEQ deep assay plates. TCRdb's table, derived via immunoSEQ multiplex PCR, lists solely in-frame clones and lacks some. The sample lists 450,000 to 650,000 clones, around three quarters occurring once. The chain recombines TRBV7-2 with TRBJ1-3; D is ambiguous. Sequencing was done on a sample of PBMCs. This receptor was identified in a woman aged 40 to 50 in good health. Some clones in this sample may be carry-over from other donors' samples. The CDR3 DNA sequence: TGTGCCAGCAGCGCCCTTGGCGTCTCTGGAAACACCATATATTTT. It is translated as CASSALGVSGNTIYF.